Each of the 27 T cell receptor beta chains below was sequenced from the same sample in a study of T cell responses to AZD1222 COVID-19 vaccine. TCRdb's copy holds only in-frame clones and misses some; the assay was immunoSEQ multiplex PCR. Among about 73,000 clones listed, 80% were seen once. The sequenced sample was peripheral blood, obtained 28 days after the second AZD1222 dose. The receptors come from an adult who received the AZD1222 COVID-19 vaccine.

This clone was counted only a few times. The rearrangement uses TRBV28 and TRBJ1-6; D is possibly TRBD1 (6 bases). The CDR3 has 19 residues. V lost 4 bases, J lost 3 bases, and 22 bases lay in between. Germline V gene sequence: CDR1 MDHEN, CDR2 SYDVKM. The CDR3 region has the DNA TGTGCCAGCAGTTATACCCGCAGAATGACAGGAGACTATAATTCACCCCTCCACTTT. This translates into CASSYTRRMTGDYNSPLHF.

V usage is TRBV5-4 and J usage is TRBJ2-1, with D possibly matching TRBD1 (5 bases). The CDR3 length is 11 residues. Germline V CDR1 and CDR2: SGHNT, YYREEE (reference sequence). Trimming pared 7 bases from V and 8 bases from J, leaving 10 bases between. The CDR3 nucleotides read TGTGCCAGCTCCCAGGGCGATGAGCAGTTCTTC. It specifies CASSQGDEQFF. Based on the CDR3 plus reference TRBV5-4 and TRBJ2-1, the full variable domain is ETGVTQSPTHLIKTRGQQVTLRCSSQSGHNTVSWYQQALGQGPQFIFQYYREEENGRGNFPPRFSGLQFPNYSSELNVNALELDDSALYLCASSQGDEQFFGPGTRLTVL.

CDR3 protein: CASSEHSYEQYF. For the CDR3, the DNA is TGTGCCAGCAGCGAACACTCCTACGAGCAGTACTTC. The V gene is TRBV21-1, the J gene TRBJ2-7; the D call TRBD1 from the table was never checked on the DNA. TRBV21-1 is flagged as a pseudogene. This CDR3 is built from 12 residues.

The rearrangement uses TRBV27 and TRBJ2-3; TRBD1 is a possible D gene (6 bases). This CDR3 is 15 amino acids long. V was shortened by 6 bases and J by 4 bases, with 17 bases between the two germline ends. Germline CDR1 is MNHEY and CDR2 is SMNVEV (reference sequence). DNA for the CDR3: TGTGCCAGCAGCTTACAGGGTGGATACGCAGATACGCAGTATTTT. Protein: CASSLQGGYADTQYF.

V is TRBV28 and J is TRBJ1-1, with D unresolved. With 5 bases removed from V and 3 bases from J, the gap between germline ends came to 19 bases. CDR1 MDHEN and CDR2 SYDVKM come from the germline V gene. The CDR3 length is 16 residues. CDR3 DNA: TGTGCCAGCAGTCCTTTTGTGGGTGATGGGGACACTGAAGCTTTCTTT. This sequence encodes CASSPFVGDGDTEAFF.

The CDR3 nucleotides read TGTGCCAGCAGTTATCCCCTAGCGGGTAACTACAATGAGCAGTTCTTC. Encoded protein: CASSYPLAGNYNEQFF. J is TRBJ2-1 and V is TRBV6-2 or TRBV6-3, with TRBD2 identical over 8 bases. V was pared by 3 bases and J by 3 bases, with 7 bases of the junction left unmatched. The germline gives CDR1 MNHEY, CDR2 SVGEGT. The CDR3 runs 16 residues.

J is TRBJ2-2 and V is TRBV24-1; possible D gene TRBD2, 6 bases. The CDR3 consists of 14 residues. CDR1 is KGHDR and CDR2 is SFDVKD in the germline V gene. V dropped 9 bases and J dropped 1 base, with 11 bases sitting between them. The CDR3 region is CATRSGQNTGELFF. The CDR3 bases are TGTGCCACCCGGAGCGGGCAGAACACCGGGGAGCTGTTTTTT.

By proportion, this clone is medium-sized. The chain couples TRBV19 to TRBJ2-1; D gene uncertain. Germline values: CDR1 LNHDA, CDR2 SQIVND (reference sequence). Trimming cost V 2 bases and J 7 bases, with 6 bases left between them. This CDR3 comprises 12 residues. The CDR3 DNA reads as TGTGCCAGTAGTATATCCTGGAATGAGCAGTTCTTC. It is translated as CASSISWNEQFF.

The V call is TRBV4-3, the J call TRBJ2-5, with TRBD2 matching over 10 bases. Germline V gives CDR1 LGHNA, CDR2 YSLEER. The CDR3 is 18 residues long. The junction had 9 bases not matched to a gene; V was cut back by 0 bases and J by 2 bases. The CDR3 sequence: CASSQEGVTSGYQETQYF. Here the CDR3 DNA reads TGCGCCAGCAGCCAAGAAGGGGTGACTAGCGGGTATCAAGAGACCCAGTACTTC.

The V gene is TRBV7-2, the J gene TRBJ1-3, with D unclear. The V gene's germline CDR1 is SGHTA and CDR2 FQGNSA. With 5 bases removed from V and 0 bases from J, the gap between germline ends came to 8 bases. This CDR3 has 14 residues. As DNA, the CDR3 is TGTGCCAGCAGCCCAGGCAACTCTGGAAACACCATATATTTT. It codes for CASSPGNSGNTIYF. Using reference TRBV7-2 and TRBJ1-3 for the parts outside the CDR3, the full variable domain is GAGVSQSPSNKVTEKGKDVELRCDPISGHTALYWYRQSLGQGLEFLIYFQGNSAPDKSGLPSDRFSAERTGGSVSTLTIQRTQQEDSAVYLCASSPGNSGNTIYFGEGSWLTVV.

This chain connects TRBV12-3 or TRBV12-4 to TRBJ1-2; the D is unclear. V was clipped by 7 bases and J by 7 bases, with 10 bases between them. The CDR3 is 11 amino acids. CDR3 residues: CASTHGRGYTF. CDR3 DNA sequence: TGTGCCAGCACCCACGGCCGTGGCTACACCTTC.

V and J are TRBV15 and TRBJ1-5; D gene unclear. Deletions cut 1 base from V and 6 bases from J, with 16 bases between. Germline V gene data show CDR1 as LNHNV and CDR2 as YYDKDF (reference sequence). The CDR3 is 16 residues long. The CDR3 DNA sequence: TGTGCCACCAGCAGAGGGCACAGAGAATCGTCTCAGCCCCAGCATTTT. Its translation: CATSRGHRESSQPQHF.

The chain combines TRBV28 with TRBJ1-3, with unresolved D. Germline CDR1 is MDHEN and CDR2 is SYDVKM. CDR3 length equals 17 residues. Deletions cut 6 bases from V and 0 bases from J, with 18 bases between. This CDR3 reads CASSPVSLTNSGNTIYF. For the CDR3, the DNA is TGTGCCAGCAGCCCGGTCTCCCTGACCAACTCTGGAAACACCATATATTTT.

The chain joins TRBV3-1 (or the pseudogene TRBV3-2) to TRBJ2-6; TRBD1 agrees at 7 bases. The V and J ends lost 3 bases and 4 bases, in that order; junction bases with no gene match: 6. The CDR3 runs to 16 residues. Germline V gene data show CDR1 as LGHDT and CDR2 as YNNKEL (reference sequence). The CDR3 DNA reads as TGTGCCAGCAGCCATCAGACAGGGTCAGGGGCCAACGTCCTGACTTTC. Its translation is CASSHQTGSGANVLTF.

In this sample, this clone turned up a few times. The CDR3: CASSPGPPSDRGHEQFF. In DNA, the CDR3 is TGTGCCAGCAGCCCTGGACCTCCCAGTGACAGGGGTCATGAGCAGTTCTTC. This rearrangement joins TRBV7-9 to TRBJ2-1; 8 bases match TRBD1. CDR1 and CDR2 (germline): SEHNR, FQNEAQ (reference sequence). The CDR3 length is 17 residues. Trimming at V came to 5 bases and at J to 8 bases, leaving 17 bases not matched to a gene.

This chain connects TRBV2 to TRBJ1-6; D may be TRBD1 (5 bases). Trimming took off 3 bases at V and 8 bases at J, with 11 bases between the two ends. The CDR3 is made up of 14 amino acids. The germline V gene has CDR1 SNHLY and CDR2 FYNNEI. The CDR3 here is CASSEQGRDSPLHF. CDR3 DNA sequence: TGTGCCAGCAGTGAGCAGGGAAGGGATTCACCCCTCCACTTT.

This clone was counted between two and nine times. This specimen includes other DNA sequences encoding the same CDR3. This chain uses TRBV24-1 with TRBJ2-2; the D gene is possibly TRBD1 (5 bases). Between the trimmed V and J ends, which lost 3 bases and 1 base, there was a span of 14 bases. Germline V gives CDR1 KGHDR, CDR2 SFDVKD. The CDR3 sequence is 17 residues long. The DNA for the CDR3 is TGTGCCACCAGTGATCCCGGGCCAGGGAAGAACACCGGGGAGCTGTTTTTT. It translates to CATSDPGPGKNTGELFF.

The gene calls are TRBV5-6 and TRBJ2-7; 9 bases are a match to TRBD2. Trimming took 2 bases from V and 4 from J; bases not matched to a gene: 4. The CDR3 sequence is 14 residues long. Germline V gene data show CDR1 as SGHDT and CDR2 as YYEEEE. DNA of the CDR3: TGTGCCAGCAGCTTTGCTAGCGGGACTTACGAGCAGTACTTC. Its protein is CASSFASGTYEQYF.

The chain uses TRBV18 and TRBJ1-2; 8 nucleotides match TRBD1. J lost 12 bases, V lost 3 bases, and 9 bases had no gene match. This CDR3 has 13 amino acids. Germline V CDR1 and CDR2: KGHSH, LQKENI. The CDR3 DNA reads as TGTGCCAGCTCACCCGCAGGGGGACAGGCCGACACCTTC. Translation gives CASSPAGGQADTF.

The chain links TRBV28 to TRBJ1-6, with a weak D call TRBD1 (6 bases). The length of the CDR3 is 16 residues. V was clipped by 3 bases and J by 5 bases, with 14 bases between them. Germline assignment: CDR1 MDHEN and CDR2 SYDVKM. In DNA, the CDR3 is TGTGCCAGCAGTTTTAGCTCCAGGGGTAATAATTCACCCCTCCACTTT. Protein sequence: CASSFSSRGNNSPLHF.

The CDR3 DNA reads as TGTGCCAGCAGTTCCTCAACCTCCGGGACACTCTACGAGCAGTACTTC. Protein product: CASSSSTSGTLYEQYF. The rearrangement uses TRBV28 and TRBJ2-7, with TRBD1 as a possible D gene (6 bases). The CDR3 contains 16 residues. Germline-derived CDR1 and CDR2 are MDHEN and SYDVKM. V dropped 4 bases and J dropped 3 bases, with 19 bases sitting between them.

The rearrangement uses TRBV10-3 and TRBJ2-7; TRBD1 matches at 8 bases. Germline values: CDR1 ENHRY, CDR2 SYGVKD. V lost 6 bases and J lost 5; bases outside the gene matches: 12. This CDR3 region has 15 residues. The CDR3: CAIREGQGVTDEQYF. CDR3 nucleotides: TGTGCCATCAGGGAAGGACAGGGAGTAACCGACGAGCAGTACTTC.

The CDR3: CASSPGTSGQWAQYF. The CDR3 DNA reads as TGTGCCAGCAGTCCCGGGACGTCCGGGCAATGGGCGCAGTATTTT. V is TRBV6-5 and J is TRBJ2-3, with D possibly called TRBD1 or TRBD2 (5 bases each). Germline V gene sequence: CDR1 MNHEY, CDR2 SVGAGI. Trimming removed 5 bases at V and 10 bases at J, with 22 bases between. This CDR3 region has 15 residues.

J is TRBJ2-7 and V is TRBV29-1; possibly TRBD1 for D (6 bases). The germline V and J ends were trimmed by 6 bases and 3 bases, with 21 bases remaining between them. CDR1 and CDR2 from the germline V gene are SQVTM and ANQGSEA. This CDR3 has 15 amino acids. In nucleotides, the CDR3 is TGCAGCGTAGAAAGACAGGCCCTTGACCGCTACGAGCAGTACTTC. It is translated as CSVERQALDRYEQYF.

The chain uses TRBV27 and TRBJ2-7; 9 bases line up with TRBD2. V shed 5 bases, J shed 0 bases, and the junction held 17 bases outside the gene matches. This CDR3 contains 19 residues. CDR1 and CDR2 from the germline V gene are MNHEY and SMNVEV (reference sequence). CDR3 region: CASSKRRAGGPTVSYEQYF. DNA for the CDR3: TGTGCCAGCAGTAAGAGAAGGGCGGGAGGGCCTACTGTCTCCTACGAGCAGTACTTC.

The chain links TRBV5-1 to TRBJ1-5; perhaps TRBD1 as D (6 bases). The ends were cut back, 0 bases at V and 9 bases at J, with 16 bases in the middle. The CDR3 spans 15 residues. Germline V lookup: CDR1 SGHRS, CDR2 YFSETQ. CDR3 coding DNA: TGCGCCAGCAGCTTGGTGGCGGGGGCGGAGGCGCCCCAGCATTTT. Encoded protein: CASSLVAGAEAPQHF.

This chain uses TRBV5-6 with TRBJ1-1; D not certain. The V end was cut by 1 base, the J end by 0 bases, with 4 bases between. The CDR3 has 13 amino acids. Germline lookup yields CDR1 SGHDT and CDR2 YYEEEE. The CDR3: CASSLSLNTEAFF. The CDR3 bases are TGTGCCAGCAGCTTGTCATTGAACACTGAAGCTTTCTTT.